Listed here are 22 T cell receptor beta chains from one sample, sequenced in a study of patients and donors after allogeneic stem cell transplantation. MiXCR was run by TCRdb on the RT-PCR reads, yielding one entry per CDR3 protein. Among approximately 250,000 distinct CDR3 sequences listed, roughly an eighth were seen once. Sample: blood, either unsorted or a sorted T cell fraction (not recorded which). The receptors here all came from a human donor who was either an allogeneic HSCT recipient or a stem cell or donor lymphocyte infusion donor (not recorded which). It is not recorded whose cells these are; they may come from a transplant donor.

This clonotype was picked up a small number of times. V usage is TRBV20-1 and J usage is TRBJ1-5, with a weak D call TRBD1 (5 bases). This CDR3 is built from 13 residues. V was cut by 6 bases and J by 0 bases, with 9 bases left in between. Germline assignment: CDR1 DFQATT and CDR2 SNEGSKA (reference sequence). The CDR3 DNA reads TGCAGTGCGGGGGTCCCTAGCAATCAGCCCCAGCATTTT. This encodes CSAGVPSNQPQHF.

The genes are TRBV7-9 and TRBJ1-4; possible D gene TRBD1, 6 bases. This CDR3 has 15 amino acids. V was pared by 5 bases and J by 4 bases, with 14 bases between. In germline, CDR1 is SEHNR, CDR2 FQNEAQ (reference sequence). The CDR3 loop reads CASSPETGRNEKLFF. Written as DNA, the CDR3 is TGTGCCAGCAGCCCAGAGACAGGACGTAATGAAAAACTGTTTTTT.

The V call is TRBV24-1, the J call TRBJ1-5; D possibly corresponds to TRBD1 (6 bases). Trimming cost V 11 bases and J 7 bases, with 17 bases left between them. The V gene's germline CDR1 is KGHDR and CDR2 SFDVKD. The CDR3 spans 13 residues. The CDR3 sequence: CAISRGWEQPQHF. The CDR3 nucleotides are TGTGCCATCAGCAGGGGATGGGAACAGCCCCAGCATTTT.

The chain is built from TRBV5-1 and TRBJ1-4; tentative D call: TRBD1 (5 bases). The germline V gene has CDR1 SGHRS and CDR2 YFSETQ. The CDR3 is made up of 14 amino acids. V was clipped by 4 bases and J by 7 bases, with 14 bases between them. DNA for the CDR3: TGCGCCAGCAGCCTGGGGGGGACGGGTGAAAAACTGTTTTTT. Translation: CASSLGGTGEKLFF.

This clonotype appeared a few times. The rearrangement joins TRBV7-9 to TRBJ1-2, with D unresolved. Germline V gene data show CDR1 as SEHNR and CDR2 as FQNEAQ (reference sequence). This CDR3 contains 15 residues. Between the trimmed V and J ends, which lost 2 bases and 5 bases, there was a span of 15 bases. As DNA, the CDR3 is TGTGCCAGCAGCTTAATCCTGGTCGGGGAGTATGGCTACACCTTC. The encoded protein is CASSLILVGEYGYTF.

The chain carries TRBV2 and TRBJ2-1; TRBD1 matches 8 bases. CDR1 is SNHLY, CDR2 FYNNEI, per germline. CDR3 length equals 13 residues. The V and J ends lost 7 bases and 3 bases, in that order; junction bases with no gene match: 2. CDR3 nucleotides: TGTGCCAGCACCGGGACAGGCTACAATGAGCAGTTCTTC. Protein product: CASTGTGYNEQFF.

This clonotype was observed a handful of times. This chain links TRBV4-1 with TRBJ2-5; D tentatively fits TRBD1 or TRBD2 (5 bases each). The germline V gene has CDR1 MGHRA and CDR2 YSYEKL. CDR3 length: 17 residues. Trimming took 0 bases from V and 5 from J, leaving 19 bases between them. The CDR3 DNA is TGCGCCAGCAGCCAAGATCCCAGTGCCTCCGAGGGGGAGACCCAGTACTTC. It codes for CASSQDPSASEGETQYF.

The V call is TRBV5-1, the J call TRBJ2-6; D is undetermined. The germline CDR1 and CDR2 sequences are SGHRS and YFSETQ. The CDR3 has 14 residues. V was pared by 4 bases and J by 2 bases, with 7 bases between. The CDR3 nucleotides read TGCGCCAGCAGCACCGAACCTGGGGCCAACGTCCTGACTTTC. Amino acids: CASSTEPGANVLTF. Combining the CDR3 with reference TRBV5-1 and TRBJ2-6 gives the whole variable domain KAGVTQTPRYLIKTRGQQVTLSCSPISGHRSVSWYQQTPGQGLQFLFEYFSETQRNKGNFPGRFSGRQFSNSRSEMNVSTLELGDSALYLCASSTEPGANVLTFGAGSRLTVL.

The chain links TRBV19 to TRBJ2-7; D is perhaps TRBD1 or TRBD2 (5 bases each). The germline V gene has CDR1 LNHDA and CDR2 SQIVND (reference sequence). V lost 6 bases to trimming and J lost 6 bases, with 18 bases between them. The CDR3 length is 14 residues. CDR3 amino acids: CASRGTLSAPEQYF. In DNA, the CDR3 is TGTGCCAGTAGAGGGACGTTAAGCGCCCCCGAGCAGTACTTC.

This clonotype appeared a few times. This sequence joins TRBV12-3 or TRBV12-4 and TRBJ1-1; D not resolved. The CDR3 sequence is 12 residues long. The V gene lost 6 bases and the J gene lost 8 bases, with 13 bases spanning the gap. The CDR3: CASSSSGLEAFF. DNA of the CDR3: TGTGCCAGCAGCTCGTCCGGGCTGGAAGCTTTCTTT.

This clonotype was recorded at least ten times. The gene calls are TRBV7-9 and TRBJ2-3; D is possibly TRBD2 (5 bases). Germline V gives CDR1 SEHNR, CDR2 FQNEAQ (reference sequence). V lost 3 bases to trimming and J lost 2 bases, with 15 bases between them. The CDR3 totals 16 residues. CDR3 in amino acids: CASSFRLLVHTDTQYF. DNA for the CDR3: TGTGCCAGCAGCTTCCGGCTACTAGTTCACACAGATACGCAGTATTTT.

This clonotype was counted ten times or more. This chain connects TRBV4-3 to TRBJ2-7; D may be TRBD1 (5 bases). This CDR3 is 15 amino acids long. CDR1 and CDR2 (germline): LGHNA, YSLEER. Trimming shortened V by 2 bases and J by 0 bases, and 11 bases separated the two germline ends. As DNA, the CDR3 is TGCGCCAGCAGCCAAACAGGCTATAGCTCCTACGAGCAGTACTTC. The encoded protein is CASSQTGYSSYEQYF.

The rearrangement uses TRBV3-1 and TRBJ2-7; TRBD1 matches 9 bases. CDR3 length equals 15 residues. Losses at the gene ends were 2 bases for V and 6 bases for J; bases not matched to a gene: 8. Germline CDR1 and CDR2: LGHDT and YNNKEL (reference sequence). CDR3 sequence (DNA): TGTGCCAGCAGCCAATCTCCGGGACAGGGTTTCGAGCAGTACTTC. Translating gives CASSQSPGQGFEQYF.

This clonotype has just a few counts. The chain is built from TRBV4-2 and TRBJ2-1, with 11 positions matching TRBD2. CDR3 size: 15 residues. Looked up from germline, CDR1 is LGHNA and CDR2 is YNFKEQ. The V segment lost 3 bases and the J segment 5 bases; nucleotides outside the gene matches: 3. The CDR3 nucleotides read TGTGCCAGCAGCCAGGTGGGACTAGCGGACAATGAGCAGTTCTTC. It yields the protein CASSQVGLADNEQFF.

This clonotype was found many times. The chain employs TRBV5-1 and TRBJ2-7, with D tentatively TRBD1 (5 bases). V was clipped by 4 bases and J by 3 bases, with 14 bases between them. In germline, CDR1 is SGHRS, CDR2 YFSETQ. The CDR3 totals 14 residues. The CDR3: CASSVPKDNYEQYF. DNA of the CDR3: TGCGCCAGCAGCGTACCTAAGGACAACTACGAGCAGTACTTC.

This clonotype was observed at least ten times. The CDR3: CSARDPAGRNIQYF. CDR3 sequence (DNA): TGCAGTGCTAGAGACCCAGCGGGAAGAAACATTCAGTACTTC. V usage is TRBV20-1 and J usage is TRBJ2-4; 7 nucleotides agree with TRBD2. V dropped 0 bases and J dropped 6; count of bases not matched to a gene: 5. Germline V gene data show CDR1 as DFQATT and CDR2 as SNEGSKA (reference sequence). This CDR3 comprises 14 residues.

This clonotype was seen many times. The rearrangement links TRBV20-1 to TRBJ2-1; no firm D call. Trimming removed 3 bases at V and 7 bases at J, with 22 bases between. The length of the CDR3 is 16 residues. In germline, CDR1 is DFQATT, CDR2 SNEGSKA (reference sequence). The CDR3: CSASGFRAASQNEQFF. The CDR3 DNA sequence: TGCAGTGCTAGTGGGTTTAGGGCAGCCTCCCAAAATGAGCAGTTCTTC.

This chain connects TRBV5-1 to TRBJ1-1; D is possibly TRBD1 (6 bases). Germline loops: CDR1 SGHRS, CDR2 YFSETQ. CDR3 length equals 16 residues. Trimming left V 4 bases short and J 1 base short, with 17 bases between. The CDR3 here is CASSPSWGQKNTEAFF. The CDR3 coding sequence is TGCGCCAGCAGCCCCTCTTGGGGACAAAAGAACACTGAAGCTTTCTTT.

The CDR3, as DNA: TGTGCCAGCAGACAGGGTGGGCCAGATACGCAGTATTTT. The encoded protein is CASRQGGPDTQYF. The rearrangement uses TRBV6-1 and TRBJ2-3; the D gene is possibly TRBD1 (6 bases). V lost 6 bases and J lost 4, with 11 bases in between. CDR1 is MNHNS, CDR2 SASEGT, per germline. This CDR3 is built from 13 residues.

In DNA form, the CDR3 reads TGTGCCACCAGTGTCGACACCGGGGAGCTGTTTTTT. It codes for CATSVDTGELFF. This rearrangement joins TRBV24-1 to TRBJ2-2; D is uncertain. Germline V lookup: CDR1 KGHDR, CDR2 SFDVKD. V gave up 5 bases and J gave up 3 bases, with 3 bases separating them. This CDR3 contains 12 residues.

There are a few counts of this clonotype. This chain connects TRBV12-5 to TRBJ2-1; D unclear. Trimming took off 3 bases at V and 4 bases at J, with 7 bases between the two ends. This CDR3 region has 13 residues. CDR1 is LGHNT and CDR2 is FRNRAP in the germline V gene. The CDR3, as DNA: TGTGCTAGTGGTTTATCAGAGTACAATGAGCAGTTCTTC. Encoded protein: CASGLSEYNEQFF. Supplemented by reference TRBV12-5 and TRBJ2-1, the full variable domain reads DARVTQTPRHKVTEMGQEVTMRCQPILGHNTVFWYRQTMMQGLELLAYFRNRAPLDDSGMPKDRFSAEMPDATLATLKIQPSEPRDSAVYFCASGLSEYNEQFFGPGTRLTVL.

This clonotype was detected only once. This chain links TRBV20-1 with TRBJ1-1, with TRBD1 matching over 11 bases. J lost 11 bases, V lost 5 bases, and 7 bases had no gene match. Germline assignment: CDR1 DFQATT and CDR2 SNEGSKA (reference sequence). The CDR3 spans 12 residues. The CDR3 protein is CSAGQGAGAAFF. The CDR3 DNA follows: TGCAGTGCTGGACAGGGGGCAGGTGCCGCTTTCTTT.